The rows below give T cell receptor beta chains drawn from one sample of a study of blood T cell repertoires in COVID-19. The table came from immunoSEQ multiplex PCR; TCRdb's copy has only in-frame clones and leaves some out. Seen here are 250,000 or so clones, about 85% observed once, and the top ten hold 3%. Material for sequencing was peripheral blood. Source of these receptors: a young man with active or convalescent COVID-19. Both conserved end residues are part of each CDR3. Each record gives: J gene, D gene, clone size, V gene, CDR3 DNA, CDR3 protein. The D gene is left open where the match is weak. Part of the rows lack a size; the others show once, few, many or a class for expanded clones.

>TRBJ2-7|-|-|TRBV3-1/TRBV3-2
TGTGCCAGCAGCCAAGTAAACGGCGAGCAGTACTTC
CASSQVNGEQYF
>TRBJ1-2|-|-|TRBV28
TGTGCCAGCAGTTTGCCACTGCCACCTAACTATGGCTACACCTTC
CASSLPLPPNYGYTF
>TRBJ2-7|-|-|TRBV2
TGTGCCTGCCATGGGCTTCCTATCTACGAGCAGTACTTC
CACHGLPIYEQYF
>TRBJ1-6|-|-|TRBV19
TGTGCCAGCAAGGACGGGGGGAATTCACCCCTCCACTTT
CASKDGGNSPLHF
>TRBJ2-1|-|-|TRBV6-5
TGTGCCAGCAGTTACATTTACTCGGATGAGCAGTTCTTC
CASSYIYSDEQFF
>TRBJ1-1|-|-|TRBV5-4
TGTGCCAGCAGCTTGGGCAGGGTACCTGAAGCTTTCTTT
CASSLGRVPEAFF
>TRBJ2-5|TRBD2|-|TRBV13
TGTGCCAGCAGCCCAGGACTAGCGGGACAAGAGACCCAGTACTTC
CASSPGLAGQETQYF
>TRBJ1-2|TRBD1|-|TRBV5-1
TGCGCCAGCAGCTTGTATGGGACAGGGGTTTATGGCTACACCTTC
CASSLYGTGVYGYTF
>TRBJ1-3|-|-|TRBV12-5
TGTGCTAGTGGTTTGACAACTGGAAACACCATATATTTT
CASGLTTGNTIYF
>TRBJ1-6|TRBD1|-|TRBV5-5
TGTGCCAGCAGCTTTGACAGGGGGTCCTATAATTCACCCCTCCACTTT
CASSFDRGSYNSPLHF
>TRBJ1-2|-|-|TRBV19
TGTGCCAGTAGTATACAACAGACCTATGGCTACACCTTC
CASSIQQTYGYTF
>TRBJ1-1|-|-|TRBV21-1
TGTGCCAGCAGCAAACAGGGGGCTGAAGCTTTCTTT
CASSKQGAEAFF
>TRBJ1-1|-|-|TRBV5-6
TGTGCCAGCAGCTTGGGGGACTTGGGAGCTGAAGCTTTCTTT
CASSLGDLGAEAFF
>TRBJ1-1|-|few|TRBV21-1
TGTGCCAGCAGCCGAGGACGACAGCAGAACACTGAAGCTTTCTTT
CASSRGRQQNTEAFF
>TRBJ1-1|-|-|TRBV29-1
TGCAGCGTTGAGGGTGGTCGAGGTAGTACTGAAGCTTTCTTT
CSVEGGRGSTEAFF
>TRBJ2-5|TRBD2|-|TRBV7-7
TGTGCCAGCAGCCCTAGCGGTAACCAAGAGACCCAGTACTTC
CASSPSGNQETQYF
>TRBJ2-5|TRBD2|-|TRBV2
TGTGCCAGCAGCCCAGGACTAGCGAGAGAGACCCAGTACTTC
CASSPGLARETQYF
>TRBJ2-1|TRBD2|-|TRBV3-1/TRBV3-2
TGTGCCAGCAGCCAGGACTTTATGACTAGCGGGAGGGCCGGATTTTTCGGGCAGTTCTTC
CASSQDFMTSGRAGFFGQFF
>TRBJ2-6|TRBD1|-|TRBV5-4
TGTGCCAGCAGCCGTGGACAGGGAACCGGGGCCAACGTCCTGACTTTC
CASSRGQGTGANVLTF
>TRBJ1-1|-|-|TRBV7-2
TGTGCCAGCAGCTTAGTGGCCCGGGGGTGGACTGAAGCTTTCTTT
CASSLVARGWTEAFF
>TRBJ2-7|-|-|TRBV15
TGTGCCACCAGCCCTTTTGGGGGGGCGGCTTACGAGCAGTACTTC
CATSPFGGAAYEQYF
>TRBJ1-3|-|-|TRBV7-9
TGTGCCAGCAGGCCTACAGGGTCGGGCTCTGGAAACACCATATATTTT
CASRPTGSGSGNTIYF
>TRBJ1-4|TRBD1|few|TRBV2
TGTGCCAGCACTCGACAGGGGGGAGGTGAAAAACTGTTTTTT
CASTRQGGGEKLFF
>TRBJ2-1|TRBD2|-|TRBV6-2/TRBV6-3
TGTGCCAGCAGTTACAGGGAGGGCGAGCAGTTCTTC
CASSYREGEQFF
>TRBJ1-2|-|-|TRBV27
TGTGCCAGCGGCCAGGGGTCCCCCCTCCACGGTGGCTACACCTTC
CASGQGSPLHGGYTF
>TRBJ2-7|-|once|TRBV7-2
TGTGCCAGCAGCCTAGGGGGCGGGGTGGAGTCCTACGAGCAGTACTTC
CASSLGGGVESYEQYF
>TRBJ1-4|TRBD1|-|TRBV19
TGTGCCACGTGGGACAGAGGAGAAAAACTGTTTTTT
CATWDRGEKLFF
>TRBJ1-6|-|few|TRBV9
TGTGCCAGCAGCTCGCTCGTGGTCGGGAATTCACCCCTCCACTTT
CASSSLVVGNSPLHF
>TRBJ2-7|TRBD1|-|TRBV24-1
TGTGCCACCAGTGATAGCCGAAACGACAGGGGAACTTACGAGCAGTACTTC
CATSDSRNDRGTYEQYF
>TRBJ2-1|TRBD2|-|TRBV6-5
TGTGCCAGCAGTTACACTAGCGGCCCTATGGGGGAGCAGTTCTTC
CASSYTSGPMGEQFF
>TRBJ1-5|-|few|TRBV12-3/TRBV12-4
TGTGCCAGCAGAAGGGGGATAGATCAGCCCCAGCATTTT
CASRRGIDQPQHF
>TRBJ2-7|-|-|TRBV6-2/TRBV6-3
TGTGCCAGCAGTTACTCGATGGTCCATACACCGGGGCAGTACTTC
CASSYSMVHTPGQYF
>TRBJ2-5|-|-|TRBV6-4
TGTGCCAGCAGCCTTCGATCCGGGGAGACCCAGTACTTC
CASSLRSGETQYF
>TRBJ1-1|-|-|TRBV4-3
TGCGCCAGCAGCCAAGATCAGGATATCACTGAAGCTTTCTTT
CASSQDQDITEAFF
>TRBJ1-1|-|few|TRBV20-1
TGCAGGCCCCCTAAGGGAGCTGAAGCTTTCTTT
CRPPKGAEAFF
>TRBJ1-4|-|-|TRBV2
TGTGCCAGCAGGGGGGGTACAACTAATGAAAAACTGTTTTTT
CASRGGTTNEKLFF
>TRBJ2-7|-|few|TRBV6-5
TGTGCCAGCAGCTTGAGCCAGGGGATCCACGAGCAGTACTTC
CASSLSQGIHEQYF
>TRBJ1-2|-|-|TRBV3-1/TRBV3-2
TGTGCCAGCAGCCAAGGGAACGGGGTCTATGGCTACACCTTC
CASSQGNGVYGYTF
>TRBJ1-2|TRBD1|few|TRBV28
TGTGCCAGCAGTTTATCCGGCCAGGGGGTGTATGGCTACACCTTC
CASSLSGQGVYGYTF
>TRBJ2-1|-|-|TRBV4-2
TGTGCCAGCAGCCAAGTGCTACTGACAACCTACAATGAGCAGTTCTTC
CASSQVLLTTYNEQFF
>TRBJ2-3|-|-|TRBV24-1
TGTGCCACCAGAAAAGAAACACGCCCAGATACGCAGTATTTT
CATRKETRPDTQYF
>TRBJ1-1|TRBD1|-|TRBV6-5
TGTGCCAGCAGATTGAACAGGGGGAGGAACACTGAAGCTTTCTTT
CASRLNRGRNTEAFF
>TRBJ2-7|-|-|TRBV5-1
TGCGCCAGCAGCTTTTCGGACAGTTCCTACGAGCAGTACTTC
CASSFSDSSYEQYF
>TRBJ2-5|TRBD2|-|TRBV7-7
TGTGCCAGCAGCGTCTTAGCGGGGGGCGGAGGGGAGACCCAGTACTTC
CASSVLAGGGGETQYF
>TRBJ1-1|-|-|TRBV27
TGTGCCAGCAGTTTTAGGTCGGCAGGGTGGACTGAAGCTTTCTTT
CASSFRSAGWTEAFF
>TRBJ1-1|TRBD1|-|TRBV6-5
TGTGCCAGCAGTCTCGACAGGGTTAACACTGAAGCTTTCTTT
CASSLDRVNTEAFF
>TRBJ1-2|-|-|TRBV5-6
TGTGCCAGCAGCTTGGATGGGGCCCAGGGATCCCATAACTATGGCTACACCTTC
CASSLDGAQGSHNYGYTF
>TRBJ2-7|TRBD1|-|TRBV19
TGTGCCAGTAGTACCTACCACACCCCGACAGGGATCGAGCAGTACTTC
CASSTYHTPTGIEQYF
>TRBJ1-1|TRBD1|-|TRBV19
TGTGCCAGTAGGCTCGGGACAGGAATGAACACTGAAGCTTTCTTT
CASRLGTGMNTEAFF
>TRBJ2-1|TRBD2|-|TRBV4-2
TGTGCCAGCAGCCAGCAACTAGCGGGATCCTACAATGAGCAGTTCTTC
CASSQQLAGSYNEQFF
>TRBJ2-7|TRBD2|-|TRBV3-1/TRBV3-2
TGTGCCAGCAGCCAAGGGTCGGCTGGGACTAGCGGGACCAGCGAGCAGTACTTC
CASSQGSAGTSGTSEQYF
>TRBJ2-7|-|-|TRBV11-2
TGTGCCAGCAGCTTAGGAGCGGACAGCTCCTACGAGCAGTACTTC
CASSLGADSSYEQYF
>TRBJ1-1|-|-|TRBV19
TGTGCCAGTAGTATGATTCGGGGGGCAAGAACTGAAGCTTTCTTT
CASSMIRGARTEAFF
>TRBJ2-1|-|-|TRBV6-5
TGTGCCAGCAGTTACTCGCGGCGGGCTTCCTACAATGAGCAGTTCTTC
CASSYSRRASYNEQFF
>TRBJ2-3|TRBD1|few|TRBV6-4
TGTGCCAGCAGTGGGACAGGGACAGATACGCAGTATTTT
CASSGTGTDTQYF
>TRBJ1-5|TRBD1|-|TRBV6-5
TGTGCCAGCAGGAATACAGGGGGCGCTGGTCAGCCCCAGCATTTT
CASRNTGGAGQPQHF
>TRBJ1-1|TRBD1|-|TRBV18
TGTGCCAGCTCACCGAAGACAGGGTCGAACACTGAAGCTTTCTTT
CASSPKTGSNTEAFF
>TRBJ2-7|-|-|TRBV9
TGTGCCAGCAGACATTTAAACAGGCTGTTGTGGGAGCAGTACTTC
CASRHLNRLLWEQYF
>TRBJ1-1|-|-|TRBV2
TGTGCCAGCATGAGGCAACTGATGAACACTGAAGCTTTCTTT
CASMRQLMNTEAFF
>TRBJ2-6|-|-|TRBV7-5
TGTGCCAGAATACTATACCGTTTTCCGAGCTCTGGGGCCAACGTCCTGACTTTC
CARILYRFPSSGANVLTF